In this sample, the clone carrying this T cell receptor (beta chain) turned up many times. Its antigen is still unknown. A read error may account for a junction end that differs from germline. MiXCR was run by TCRdb on the 5' RACE reads, yielding one entry per CDR3 protein. The profile shows over 130,000 distinct CDR3 sequences, roughly 8% of them singletons. CDR1 and CDR2 from the germline V gene are MNHNS and SASEGT. The CDR3 spans 14 residues. The record originates from a study of T cells after yellow fever vaccination. Whole-study results and caveats: It was a small share of clonotypes that appeared in both CD4 and CD8 compartments.

This TCR was sampled from a man aged 25 to 40 who received the YFV17D yellow fever vaccine. This chain uses TRBV6-1 with TRBJ1-1; D not resolved. Sequencing was performed on CD4+ T cells sorted from PBMCs, taken 5 days after the yellow fever booster vaccination. CDR3 nucleotide sequence: TGTGCCAGCAGTCAAGCCGCGGGGAACACTGAAGCTTTCTTT. Translating gives CASSQAAGNTEAFF.